This T cell receptor (beta chain) was identified in a study of control samples from healthy donors and cancer patients. Germline-derived CDR1 and CDR2 are SGHTA and FQGNSA. The CDR3 is made up of 14 amino acids. J lost 6 bases, V lost 7 bases, and 11 bases had no gene match. Sequenced by immunoSEQ multiplex PCR; TCRdb stores in-frame clones only, minus some. This table holds around 58,000 clones, roughly 90% found once. Sequencing was performed on blood. The clonotype comes from a man aged 45-65 years in good health. The rearrangement uses TRBV7-2 and TRBJ1-1; 7 bases align to TRBD1. The CDR3 bases are TGTGCCAGCATAAGACAGGGCGGAAGGGCTGAAGCTTTCTTT. It translates to CASIRQGGRAEAFF.